These 4 T cell receptor beta chains originate from one sample sequenced in a study of T cell responses to AZD1222 COVID-19 vaccine. The table came from immunoSEQ multiplex PCR; TCRdb's copy has only in-frame clones and leaves some out. This table has 150,000 to 200,000 clones, over 75% appearing once. The sample consisted of peripheral blood, taken on day 0 of AZD1222 vaccination. The receptors were gathered from an adult in good health.

The J gene is TRBJ1-2, the V gene TRBV7-2; 7 bases are a match to TRBD1. V trimming: 6 bases; J trimming: 1 base; junction bases outside the gene matches: 5. Germline V gene lookup returns CDR1 SGHTA and CDR2 FQGNSA. This CDR3 spans 14 amino acids. The CDR3 sequence: CASSTGVGNYGYTF. The CDR3 DNA follows: TGTGCCAGCAGTACAGGGGTTGGTAACTATGGCTACACCTTC.

The rearrangement links TRBV7-3 to TRBJ2-1; D is undetermined. In germline, CDR1 is SGHTA, CDR2 FQGTGA. V lost 4 bases, J lost 3 bases, and 10 bases lay in between. This CDR3 has 14 amino acids. The DNA for the CDR3 is TGTGCCAGCAGCTCCTCGGGTTTCTACAATGAGCAGTTCTTC. It codes for CASSSSGFYNEQFF. Full variable domain (missing parts from reference TRBV7-3 and TRBJ2-1): GAGVSQTPSNKVTEKGKYVELRCDPISGHTALYWYRQSLGQGPEFLIYFQGTGAADDSGLPNDRFFAVRPEGSVSTLKIQRTERGDSAVYLCASSSSGFYNEQFFGPGTRLTVL.

The V gene is TRBV27, the J gene TRBJ1-4, with D perhaps TRBD1 (5 bases). CDR3 size: 14 residues. Germline loops: CDR1 MNHEY, CDR2 SMNVEV (reference sequence). The V and J ends lost 1 base and 3 bases respectively, with 6 bases between them. The CDR3 nucleotides are TGTGCCAGCAGTTTATGGGGGGCTAATGAAAAACTGTTTTTT. Translation gives CASSLWGANEKLFF. The whole variable domain, filled in from reference TRBV27 and TRBJ1-4, reads EAQVTQNPRYLITVTGKKLTVTCSQNMNHEYMSWYRQDPGLGLRQIYYSMNVEVTDKGDVPEGYKVSRKEKRNFPLILESPSPNQTSLYFCASSLWGANEKLFFGSGTQLSVL.

The chain joins TRBV18 to TRBJ2-7; 9 bases align to TRBD2. The CDR3 extends over 16 amino acids. J was trimmed by 6 bases and V by 3 bases; bases with no gene match: 12. The germline V gene has CDR1 KGHSH and CDR2 LQKENI. This CDR3 is CASSPVSLAGLSEQYF. CDR3 nucleotides: TGTGCCAGCTCACCGGTTTCCCTAGCGGGGCTGAGCGAGCAGTACTTC.